Included here is one T cell receptor beta chain sequence, with context. This CDR3 region has 13 residues. The germline V and J ends were trimmed by 10 bases and 2 bases, with 14 bases remaining between them. Germline CDR1 reads MNHEY; CDR2 reads SVGAGI. While infection was still active, Seattle patients were enrolled and then followed longitudinally. The data were taken from a study of blood T cell repertoires in COVID-19. Study-level background: Samples came from the United States, Italy and Spain, spanning acute and convalescent COVID-19.

Assay: immunoSEQ multiplex PCR; the TCRdb copy retains only in-frame clones and omits some. Of about 150,000 clones listed, approximately 86% are singletons. The specimen was peripheral blood. The chain links TRBV6-5 to TRBJ1-2, with D possibly TRBD1 on 6 matching bases. This sequence was found in a woman older than 75 with COVID-19, enrolled during active disease. CDR3 loop: CANPGHPNYGYTF. The CDR3 DNA is TGTGCCAACCCGGGACACCCCAACTATGGCTACACCTTC.